The following is a T cell receptor beta chain sequence with its context. The data originate from a study of cytomegalovirus exposure and HLA in healthy donors. The PCR used 60 Vbeta and 13 Jbeta primers. Method: immunoSEQ multiplex PCR; TCRdb's copy keeps in-frame clones and lacks some. The sample has over 150,000 clones, over 65% seen once; the top ten hold nearly 3%. In germline, CDR1 is MDHEN, CDR2 SYDVKM. The CDR3 spans 19 residues. V gave up 1 base and J gave up 0 bases; unmatched junction bases: 12. This TCR derives from a woman between 25 and 40 years old in good health and CMV-seronegative. Material for sequencing was PBMCs. The J gene is TRBJ1-5, the V gene TRBV28; TRBD1 aligns across 7 bases. CDR3 loop: CASSLSAWVGGHSNQPQHF. The CDR3 region has the DNA TGTGCCAGCAGTTTATCGGCTTGGGTAGGGGGCCATAGCAATCAGCCCCAGCATTTT.